The rows below give T cell receptor beta chains drawn from one sample of a study of blood T cells in healthy people across ages. Each CDR3 protein is one row after TCRdb ran MiXCR on the 5' RACE reads. Among 780,000 or so distinct CDR3 sequences, roughly 50% were seen once, and the ten largest hold around a quarter. The sequenced sample consisted of blood. Every receptor here comes from a man aged 35-49 years in good health. Each CDR3 is given with its conserved first and last residue. A D gene is named only where the DNA matches it firmly. Size is stated for part of the rows, as once, few or many counts, or as a class when the clone is expanded.

>13|few|-|TRBJ2-3|TRBV12-3/TRBV12-4
CASRRTNTDTQYF
TGTGCCAGCAGAAGGACCAACACAGATACGCAGTATTTT
>15|-|TRBD1|TRBJ2-2|TRBV5-4
CASRPGQGAGGELFF
TGTGCCAGCCGTCCGGGACAGGGGGCTGGCGGGGAGCTGTTTTTT
>13|-|-|TRBJ2-7|TRBV15
CATSRLGLYEQYF
TGTGCCACCAGCCGCTTGGGACTCTACGAGCAGTACTTC
>14|-|TRBD1|TRBJ2-1|TRBV5-1
CASSNGQGDNEQFF
TGCGCCAGCAGCAATGGACAGGGGGACAATGAGCAGTTCTTC
>16|-|TRBD2|TRBJ2-5|TRBV9
CASSVESGREGETQYF
TGTGCCAGCAGCGTAGAGTCGGGTCGGGAGGGTGAGACCCAGTACTTC
>14|few|-|TRBJ1-2|TRBV11-2
CASSLGANDYGYTF
TGTGCCAGCAGTCTAGGGGCAAACGACTATGGCTACACCTTC
>15|few|-|TRBJ2-7|TRBV27
CASSLSRGRSYEQYF
TGTGCCAGCAGTTTATCTAGGGGGAGATCCTACGAGCAGTACTTC
>15|few|TRBD2|TRBJ2-7|TRBV20-1
CSARQGTSGGYEQYF
TGCAGTGCTAGACAGGGCACTAGCGGGGGCTACGAGCAGTACTTC
>11|-|TRBD1|TRBJ2-7|TRBV20-1
CSAGDSYEQYF
TGCAGTGCTGGGGACAGTTACGAGCAGTACTTC
>13|few|-|TRBJ1-2|TRBV5-1
CASSTTENYGYTF
TGCGCCAGCAGCACGACAGAGAACTATGGCTACACCTTC
>15|-|TRBD2|TRBJ2-5|TRBV20-1
CSARPSGRAGETQYF
TGCAGTGCTAGACCAAGCGGGAGGGCCGGAGAGACCCAGTACTTC
>12|-|-|TRBJ1-2|TRBV29-1
CSVEGTDYGYTF
TGCAGCGTTGAAGGGACAGACTATGGCTACACCTTC
>12|once|-|TRBJ2-3|TRBV20-1
CSAPNRGDTQYF
TGCAGTGCTCCTAACCGGGGAGATACGCAGTATTTT
>13|-|TRBD1|TRBJ1-2|TRBV14
CASSPRTGQGYTF
TGTGCCAGCAGCCCGAGGACAGGGCAGGGCTACACCTTC
>11|few|-|TRBJ1-2|TRBV30
CAWSVGGGYTF
TGTGCCTGGAGTGTGGGAGGTGGCTACACCTTC
>17|few|-|TRBJ2-6|TRBV29-1
CSVVIAWVDSGANVLTF
TGCAGCGTTGTTATCGCTTGGGTGGACTCTGGGGCCAACGTCCTGACTTTC
>15|-|-|TRBJ1-4|TRBV7-3
CASSLIWGTNEKLFF
TGTGCCAGCAGCTTAATCTGGGGGACTAATGAAAAACTGTTTTTT
>14|-|-|TRBJ1-2|TRBV9
CASSFLIQGEGYTF
TGTGCCAGCAGCTTCTTAATACAGGGAGAGGGATACACCTTC
>13|few|-|TRBJ2-4|TRBV6-5
CASSPQGDYIQYF
TGTGCCAGCAGCCCTCAGGGCGATTACATTCAGTACTTC
>14|-|TRBD1|TRBJ2-6|TRBV12-3/TRBV12-4
CASSKGAGANVLTF
TGTGCCAGCAGTAAGGGGGCCGGGGCCAACGTCCTGACTTTC
>14|-|TRBD1|TRBJ2-5|TRBV11-2
CASSPGGYVETQYF
TGTGCCAGCAGCCCAGGGGGCTACGTGGAGACCCAGTACTTC
>15|few|-|TRBJ2-5|TRBV7-3
CASSLSGSEQETQYF
TGTGCCAGCAGCTTATCAGGTTCCGAACAAGAGACCCAGTACTTC
>16|-|TRBD1|TRBJ2-5|TRBV4-2
CASSQVGQGGQETQYF
TGTGCCAGCAGCCAAGTTGGACAGGGGGGCCAAGAGACCCAGTACTTC